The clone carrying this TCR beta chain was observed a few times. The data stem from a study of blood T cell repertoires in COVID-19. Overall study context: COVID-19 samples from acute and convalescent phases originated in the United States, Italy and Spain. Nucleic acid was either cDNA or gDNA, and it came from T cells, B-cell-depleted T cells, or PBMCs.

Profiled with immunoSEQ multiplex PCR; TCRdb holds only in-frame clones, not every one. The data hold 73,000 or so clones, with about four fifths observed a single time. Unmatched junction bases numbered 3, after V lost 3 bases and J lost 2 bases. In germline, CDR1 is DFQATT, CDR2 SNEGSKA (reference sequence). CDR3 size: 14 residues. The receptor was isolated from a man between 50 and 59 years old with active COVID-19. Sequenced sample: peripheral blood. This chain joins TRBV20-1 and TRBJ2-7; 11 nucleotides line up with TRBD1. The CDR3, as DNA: TGCAGTGCTAGTAAGGGACAGGGGGCCTACGAGCAGTACTTC. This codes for CSASKGQGAYEQYF.